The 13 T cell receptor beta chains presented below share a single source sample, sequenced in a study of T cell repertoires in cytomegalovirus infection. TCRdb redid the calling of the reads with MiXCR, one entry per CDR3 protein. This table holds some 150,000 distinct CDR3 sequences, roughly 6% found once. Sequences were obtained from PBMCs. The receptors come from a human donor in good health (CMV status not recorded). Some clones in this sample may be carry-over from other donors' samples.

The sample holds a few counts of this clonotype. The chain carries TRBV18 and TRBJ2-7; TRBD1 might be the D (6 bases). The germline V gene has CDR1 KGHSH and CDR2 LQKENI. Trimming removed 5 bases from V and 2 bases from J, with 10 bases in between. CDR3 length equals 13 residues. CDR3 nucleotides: TGTGCCAGCTCAGCTGGACAGCCCTACGAGCAGTACTTC. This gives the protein CASSAGQPYEQYF.

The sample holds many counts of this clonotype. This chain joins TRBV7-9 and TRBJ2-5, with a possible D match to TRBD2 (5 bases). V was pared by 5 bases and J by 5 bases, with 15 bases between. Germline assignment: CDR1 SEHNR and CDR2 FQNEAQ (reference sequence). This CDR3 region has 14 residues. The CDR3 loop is CASSLKVAPETQYF. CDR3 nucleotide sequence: TGTGCCAGCAGCCTCAAAGTAGCGCCGGAGACCCAGTACTTC.

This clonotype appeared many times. CDR3 sequence (DNA): TGTGCCAGCAGCTTAGGTGGCCCTAGCGGGAGGTCAGATACGCAGTATTTT. Amino acid sequence: CASSLGGPSGRSDTQYF. This chain uses TRBV7-6 with TRBJ2-3, with TRBD2 matching over 11 bases. CDR3 size: 17 residues. Germline CDR1 is SGHVS and CDR2 is FNYEAQ. V lost 1 base to trimming and J lost 4 bases; unmatched junction nucleotides: 7.

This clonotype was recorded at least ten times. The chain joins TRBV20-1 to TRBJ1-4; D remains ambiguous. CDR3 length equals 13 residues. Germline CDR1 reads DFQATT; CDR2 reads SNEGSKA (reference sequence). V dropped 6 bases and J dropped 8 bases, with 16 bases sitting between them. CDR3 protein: CSAPPSSEEKLFF. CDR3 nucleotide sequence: TGCAGTGCCCCCCCGTCGAGTGAAGAAAAACTGTTTTTT.

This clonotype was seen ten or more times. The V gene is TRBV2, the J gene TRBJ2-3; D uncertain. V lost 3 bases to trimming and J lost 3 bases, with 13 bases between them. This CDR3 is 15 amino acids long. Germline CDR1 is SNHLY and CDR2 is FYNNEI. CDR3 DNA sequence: TGTGCCAGCAGTGATTTGCGGTTTTTAACAGATACGCAGTATTTT. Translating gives CASSDLRFLTDTQYF.

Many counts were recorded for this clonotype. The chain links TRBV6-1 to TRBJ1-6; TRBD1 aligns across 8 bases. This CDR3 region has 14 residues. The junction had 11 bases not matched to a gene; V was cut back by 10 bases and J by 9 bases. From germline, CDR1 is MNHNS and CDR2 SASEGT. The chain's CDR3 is CAIFLGTGSSPLHF. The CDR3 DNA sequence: TGTGCCATCTTTCTCGGGACAGGAAGTTCACCCCTCCACTTT.

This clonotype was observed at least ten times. The CDR3 coding sequence is TGTGCCAGCCAGCCCGGGGGGATCCTCTACGAGCAGTACTTC. Its translation is CASQPGGILYEQYF. The chain couples TRBV7-2 to TRBJ2-7; 7 nucleotides align to TRBD2. After removal of 8 bases from V and 3 bases from J, the junction contained 10 bases not matched to a gene. The CDR3 sequence is 14 residues long. Germline loops: CDR1 SGHTA, CDR2 FQGNSA.

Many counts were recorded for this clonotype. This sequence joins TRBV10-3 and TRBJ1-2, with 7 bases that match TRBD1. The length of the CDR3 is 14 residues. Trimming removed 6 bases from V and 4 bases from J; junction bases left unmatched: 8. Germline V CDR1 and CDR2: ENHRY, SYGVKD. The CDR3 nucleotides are TGTGCCATCAGCAACAGGGGAGGCGGCTATGGCTACACCTTC. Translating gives CAISNRGGGYGYTF.

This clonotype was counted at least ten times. The CDR3 DNA is TGCGCCAGCAGCCAAGCCTTAGGGGGGGCGGGGGACGAGCAGTACTTC. This codes for CASSQALGGAGDEQYF. The chain employs TRBV4-3 and TRBJ2-7; a weak D match, TRBD2 (7 bases). CDR1 and CDR2 (germline): LGHNA, YSLEER. The CDR3 is 16 amino acids. The germline V and J ends were trimmed by 1 base and 5 bases, with 18 bases remaining between them.

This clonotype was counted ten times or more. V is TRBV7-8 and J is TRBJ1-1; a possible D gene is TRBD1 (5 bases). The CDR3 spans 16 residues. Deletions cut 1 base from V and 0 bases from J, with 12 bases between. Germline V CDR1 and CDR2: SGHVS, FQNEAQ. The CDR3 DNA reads TGTGCCAGCAGCTTAGAGCCAGGGAAGATGAACACTGAAGCTTTCTTT. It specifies CASSLEPGKMNTEAFF.

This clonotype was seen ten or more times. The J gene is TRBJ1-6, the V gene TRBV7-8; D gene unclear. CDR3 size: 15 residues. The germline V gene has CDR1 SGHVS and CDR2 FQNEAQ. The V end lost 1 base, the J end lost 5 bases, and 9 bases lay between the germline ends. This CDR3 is CASSLGVYNNSPLHF. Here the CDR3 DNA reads TGTGCCAGCAGCTTAGGGGTCTATAATAATTCACCCCTCCACTTT. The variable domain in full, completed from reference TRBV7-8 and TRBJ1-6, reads GAGVSQSPRYKVAKRGQDVALRCDPISGHVSLFWYQQALGQGPEFLTYFQNEAQLDKSGLPSDRFFAERPEGSVSTLKIQRTQQEDSAVYLCASSLGVYNNSPLHFGNGTRLTVT.

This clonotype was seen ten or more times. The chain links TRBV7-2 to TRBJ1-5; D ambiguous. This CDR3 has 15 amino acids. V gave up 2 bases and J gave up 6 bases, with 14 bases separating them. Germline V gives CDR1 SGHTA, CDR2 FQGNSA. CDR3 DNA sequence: TGTGCCAGCAGCTTATCGGCGGGTTCCCGTCAGCCCCAGCATTTT. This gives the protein CASSLSAGSRQPQHF. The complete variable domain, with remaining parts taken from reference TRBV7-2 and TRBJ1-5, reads GAGVSQSPSNKVTEKGKDVELRCDPISGHTALYWYRQSLGQGLEFLIYFQGNSAPDKSGLPSDRFSAERTGGSVSTLTIQRTQQEDSAVYLCASSLSAGSRQPQHFGDGTRLSIL.

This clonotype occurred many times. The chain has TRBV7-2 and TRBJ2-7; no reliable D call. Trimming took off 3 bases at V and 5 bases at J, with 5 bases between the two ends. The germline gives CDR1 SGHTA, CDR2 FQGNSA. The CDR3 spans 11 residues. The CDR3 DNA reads TGTGCCAGCAGCTTCATCAACGAGCAGTACTTC. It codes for CASSFINEQYF.